Following are 26 T cell receptor beta chains from one sample sequenced in a study of identical twins. A single record per CDR3 protein comes from TCRdb applying MiXCR to the 5' RACE reads. The sample lists around 490,000 distinct CDR3 sequences; 15% were seen once. This sample was shared with a second study, whose subject was yellow fever vaccine responses in identical twins.

The source material was CD4+ T cells sorted from blood. These receptor sequences come from a woman between 18 and 29 years old in good health.

This clonotype was picked up a small number of times. The chain uses TRBV21-1 and TRBJ1-6; the table's D gene call, TRBD1, was not cross checked with the DNA. TRBV21-1 is a documented pseudogene. This CDR3 region has 15 residues. This CDR3 reads CASSTQGQYNSPLHF. The CDR3 region has the DNA TGTGCCAGCAGCACTCAGGGGCAATATAATTCACCCCTCCACTTT.

The chain is built from TRBV12-3 or TRBV12-4 and TRBJ2-2; no clear D. The CDR3 contains 14 residues. V was shortened by 5 bases and J by 5 bases, with 12 bases between the two germline ends. The CDR3 DNA follows: TGTGCCAGCAGTAACGTCCTTGGGACCGGGGAGCTGTTTTTT. It specifies CASSNVLGTGELFF.

In this sample, this clonotype turned up many times. The chain uses TRBV11-2 and TRBJ2-1, with TRBD2 identical over 9 bases. The CDR3 length is 16 residues. The germline CDR1 and CDR2 sequences are SGHAT and FQNNGV. The junction had 7 bases not matched to a gene; V was cut back by 0 bases and J by 7 bases. CDR3 nucleotides: TGTGCCAGCAGCTTAGAGCGGGGGGGCGGGTCGAATGAGCAGTTCTTC. This gives the protein CASSLERGGGSNEQFF.

J is TRBJ2-3 and V is TRBV6-2 or TRBV6-3; 10 bases are shared with TRBD2. CDR1 MNHEY and CDR2 SVGEGT come from the germline V gene. Losses at the gene ends were 6 bases for V and 6 bases for J; bases not matched to a gene: 6. The CDR3 spans 14 residues. The CDR3 reads CASRISGRGDTQYF. The CDR3 DNA reads as TGTGCCAGCAGGATAAGCGGGAGGGGTGATACGCAGTATTTT.

The sample holds many counts of this clonotype. The rearrangement links TRBV24-1 to TRBJ2-1; possibly TRBD1 or TRBD2 for D (6 bases each). V was trimmed by 5 bases and J by 4 bases, leaving 17 bases between them. Germline CDR1 KGHDR, CDR2 SFDVKD. The CDR3 extends over 16 amino acids. The CDR3 reads CATSGKGGFGYNEQFF. The DNA of the CDR3 is TGTGCCACCAGTGGGAAAGGGGGGTTCGGGTACAATGAGCAGTTCTTC.

This clonotype turned up a few times. The V gene is TRBV2, the J gene TRBJ2-3; TRBD2 aligns across 8 bases. Germline CDR1 is SNHLY and CDR2 is FYNNEI. Losses at the gene ends were 8 bases for V and 2 bases for J; bases not matched to a gene: 6. This CDR3 is built from 14 residues. The DNA for the CDR3 is TGTGCCAGCGAGGTAGCGGGAAACACAGATACGCAGTATTTT. It codes for CASEVAGNTDTQYF. The full variable domain, in which reference TRBV2 and TRBJ2-3 provide the parts outside the CDR3, is EPEVTQTPSHQVTQMGQEVILRCVPISNHLYFYWYRQILGQKVEFLVSFYNNEISEKSEIFDDQFSVERPDGSNFTLKIRSTKLEDSAMYFCASEVAGNTDTQYFGPGTRLTVL.

The sample holds a few counts of this clonotype. The chain carries TRBV11-2 and TRBJ2-1; D is uncertain. Trimming pared 3 bases from V and 0 bases from J, leaving 9 bases between. The V gene's germline CDR1 is SGHAT and CDR2 FQNNGV. The CDR3 is 15 residues long. The CDR3 sequence: CASSLREDSYNEQFF. CDR3 nucleotides: TGTGCCAGCAGCTTGAGAGAAGACTCCTACAATGAGCAGTTCTTC.

The chain is built from TRBV3-1 and TRBJ2-1; 7 bases align to TRBD2. V gave up 4 bases and J gave up 2 bases; unmatched junction bases: 11. CDR1 is LGHDT and CDR2 is YNNKEL in the germline V gene (reference sequence). The CDR3 extends over 17 amino acids. The CDR3 bases are TGTGCCAGCAGCCCGAAAGGAGTAGCGGGTACCTACAATGAGCAGTTCTTC. This gives the protein CASSPKGVAGTYNEQFF.

Details on this clonotype: A junction end diverges from the germline sequence, so it may reflect a read error. The V call is TRBV12-3 or TRBV12-4, the J call TRBJ2-7, with 10 bases aligning to TRBD2. CDR3 length: 18 amino acids. The CDR3 sequence is CAISLAVGSGRKRYEQYF. In DNA, the CDR3 is TGTGCCATCAGTTTAGCGGTGGGTAGCGGGAGGAAACGCTACGAGCAGTACTTC.

This clonotype was seen only a few times. The chain carries TRBV18 and TRBJ2-1; 9 nucleotides match TRBD2. V shed 0 bases, J shed 7 bases, and the junction held 4 bases outside the gene matches. The length of the CDR3 is 15 residues. The V gene's germline CDR1 is KGHSH and CDR2 LQKENI. The CDR3 DNA follows: TGTGCCAGCTCACCACCTAGCGGGGGTCTTAATGAGCAGTTCTTC. Amino acid sequence: CASSPPSGGLNEQFF.

This clonotype came up a few times. The CDR3 DNA follows: TGCAGCGGGGTTGTGGGGACTAGCTATTCCAATGAGCAGTTCTTC. It is translated as CSGVVGTSYSNEQFF. The rearrangement links TRBV29-1 to TRBJ2-1, with 9 bases that match TRBD2. In germline, CDR1 is SQVTM, CDR2 ANQGSEA. V gave up 7 bases and J gave up 6 bases; unmatched junction bases: 13. This CDR3 contains 15 residues.

This clonotype showed up just a few times. This chain links TRBV7-8 with TRBJ2-5; the match to TRBD1 covers 7 bases. The V and J ends lost 5 bases and 1 base, in that order; junction bases with no gene match: 7. Per germline, CDR1 SGHVS and CDR2 FQNEAQ. The CDR3 runs to 15 residues. Here the CDR3 reads CASSRGQVVQETQYF. The CDR3 coding sequence is TGTGCCAGCAGCCGAGGACAGGTCGTCCAAGAGACCCAGTACTTC.

This rearrangement joins TRBV24-1 to TRBJ2-1; the match to TRBD1 covers 10 bases. This CDR3 has 16 amino acids. The junction had 7 bases not matched to a gene; V was cut back by 4 bases and J by 5 bases. CDR1 is KGHDR and CDR2 is SFDVKD in the germline V gene. CDR3 residues: CATSEEDRGVHNEQFF. In DNA form, the CDR3 reads TGTGCCACCAGTGAGGAGGACAGGGGGGTCCACAATGAGCAGTTCTTC.

A note on this clonotype: At one of its ends the junction is not consistent with the germline gene, which may arise from a read error. The chain has TRBV5-5 and TRBJ1-2; D gene uncertain. Per germline, CDR1 SGHKS and CDR2 YYEKEE (reference sequence). The CDR3 loop spans 13 amino acids. The CDR3 protein is CASSHVQDYGYTF. The CDR3 DNA reads as TGTGCCAGCAGCCACGTCCAAGACTACGGCTACACCTTC.

The chain carries TRBV6-5 and TRBJ2-2; D is undetermined. Germline lookup yields CDR1 MNHEY and CDR2 SVGAGI. This CDR3 comprises 18 residues. The V end was cut by 0 bases, the J end by 4 bases, with 18 bases between. The CDR3 region has the DNA TGTGCCAGCAGTTACTCAGTACCGAGCAGGCTTTTCACCGGGGAGCTGTTTTTT. Encoded protein: CASSYSVPSRLFTGELFF.

The chain links TRBV12-3 or TRBV12-4 to TRBJ1-4; the D gene is possibly TRBD1 (5 bases). Trimming shortened V by 6 bases and J by 7 bases, and 15 bases separated the two germline ends. The CDR3 is made up of 14 amino acids. CDR3 in DNA: TGTGCCAGCAGCCGAGACAGACGGCGTGAAAAACTGTTTTTT. It yields the protein CASSRDRRREKLFF.

The V call is TRBV7-9, the J call TRBJ2-7; the match to TRBD2 covers 8 bases. The CDR3 loop spans 11 amino acids. Trimming cost V 7 bases and J 6 bases; bases outside gene matches: 2. The germline V gene encodes CDR1 SEHNR and CDR2 FQNEAQ (reference sequence). DNA for the CDR3: TGTGCCAGCACCGGGGGGGGCGAGCAGTACTTC. Amino acids: CASTGGGEQYF.

This chain uses TRBV6-5 with TRBJ1-4; 10 bases fit TRBD1. Germline loops: CDR1 MNHEY, CDR2 SVGAGI. The CDR3 covers 15 residues. The V gene end was trimmed by 4 bases and the J gene end by 7 bases; junction bases not matched to a gene: 6. The DNA for the CDR3 is TGTGCCAGCAGTTTATACGGGACAGGGGCTGAAAAACTGTTTTTT. Its translation: CASSLYGTGAEKLFF.

This sequence joins TRBV20-1 and TRBJ1-1; TRBD1 is a possible D gene (6 bases). The germline gives CDR1 DFQATT, CDR2 SNEGSKA (reference sequence). Trimming pared 7 bases from V and 1 base from J, leaving 10 bases between. There are 12 residues in the CDR3. Written as DNA, the CDR3 is TGCAGTGACCGGACAGAGAACACTGAAGCTTTCTTT. Translating gives CSDRTENTEAFF.

At least ten counts were recorded for this clonotype. The chain uses TRBV28 and TRBJ1-1; D gene ambiguous. This CDR3 has 11 amino acids. V gave up 5 bases and J gave up 3 bases, with 4 bases separating them. Germline CDR1 is MDHEN and CDR2 is SYDVKM. The CDR3 loop is CASSRYTEAFF. The CDR3 nucleotides are TGTGCCAGCAGTAGGTACACTGAAGCTTTCTTT.

In this sample, this clonotype turned up a few times. V and J are TRBV29-1 and TRBJ2-1; tentatively, D is TRBD1 or TRBD2 (5 bases each). Trimming took off 6 bases at V and 4 bases at J, with 13 bases between the two ends. CDR3 length: 13 residues. Germline V gene sequence: CDR1 SQVTM, CDR2 ANQGSEA. CDR3 nucleotides: TGCAGCGTACCCGGGACCAAATACAATGAGCAGTTCTTC. It yields the protein CSVPGTKYNEQFF.

In its sample, this clonotype was seen a few times. The rearrangement links TRBV27 to TRBJ2-2; TRBD2 matches at 8 bases. The CDR3 covers 15 residues. Germline loops: CDR1 MNHEY, CDR2 SMNVEV (reference sequence). V shed 5 bases and J 4 bases; nucleotides not matched to a gene: 6. The CDR3 bases are TGTGCCAGCAGTACTAGCGGCTATGGCACCGGGGAGCTGTTTTTT. It translates to CASSTSGYGTGELFF.

The V and J genes are TRBV7-6 and TRBJ1-1, with a tentative D call TRBD1 (6 bases). The CDR3 totals 13 residues. Trimming removed 3 bases at V and 4 bases at J, with 9 bases between. CDR1 SGHVS and CDR2 FNYEAQ come from the germline V gene. The DNA of the CDR3 is TGTGCCAGCAGCTTCCAGGGGAGCACTGAAGCTTTCTTT. It translates to CASSFQGSTEAFF.

This clonotype has more than one count but fewer than ten. This sequence joins TRBV24-1 and TRBJ2-1; D gene unclear. The germline V gene encodes CDR1 KGHDR and CDR2 SFDVKD. V lost 1 base, J lost 9 bases, and 9 bases lay in between. The CDR3 runs 13 residues. DNA of the CDR3: TGTGCCACCAGTGATTTTTCAGCAGTTGAGCAGTTCTTC. Translation gives CATSDFSAVEQFF.

A few counts support this clonotype. The genes are TRBV20-1 and TRBJ2-1, with TRBD1 matching over 12 bases. The junction had 9 bases not matched to a gene; V was cut back by 6 bases and J by 12 bases. The CDR3 totals 13 residues. CDR1 is DFQATT and CDR2 is SNEGSKA in the germline V gene (reference sequence). CDR3 in DNA: TGCAGTGCCCCGGGACAGGGGGCGCGGGGGCAGTTCTTC. This translates into CSAPGQGARGQFF.

This clonotype has only a few counts. This chain uses TRBV2 with TRBJ2-1; weak D call: TRBD2 (5 bases). The CDR3 runs 13 residues. Germline CDR1 reads SNHLY; CDR2 reads FYNNEI. Trimming left V 5 bases short and J 10 bases short, with 15 bases between. The CDR3 loop reads CASSLDSVGEQFF. The CDR3 DNA sequence: TGTGCCAGCAGTTTAGATAGCGTGGGCGAGCAGTTCTTC. Complete variable domain (other parts from reference TRBV2 and TRBJ2-1): EPEVTQTPSHQVTQMGQEVILRCVPISNHLYFYWYRQILGQKVEFLVSFYNNEISEKSEIFDDQFSVERPDGSNFTLKIRSTKLEDSAMYFCASSLDSVGEQFFGPGTRLTVL.